This paragraph reports one T cell receptor (beta chain). The antigen is not known. This record belongs to a study of T cell responses to AZD1222 COVID-19 vaccine. General observations from the study: Clonal diversity was possibly underestimated, and white British individuals and females predominated among donors. The CD4 TCRs associated with vaccination extended across spike and predominated at 160-218 and 743-854. Per reports, nearly half of all spike-specific TCRs target regions that are unmutated in variants.

Trimming took off 3 bases at V and 5 bases at J, with 16 bases between the two ends. CDR3 length equals 15 residues. Germline values: CDR1 PRHDT, CDR2 FYEKMQ (reference sequence). Repertoires were generated with immunoSEQ multiplex PCR, while TCRdb's copy carries only in-frame clones and drops some. The top ten hold more than 1.5% of the sample, which has some 120,000 clones, roughly 92% seen once. The gene calls are TRBV13 and TRBJ1-2; no reliable D call. The origin of this receptor is an adult who received the AZD1222 COVID-19 vaccine. The sample here was peripheral blood, taken 28 days after the second AZD1222 dose. The CDR3 loop reads CASSFGEGGGYGYTF. The CDR3 DNA is TGTGCCAGCAGCTTCGGGGAGGGCGGAGGGTATGGCTACACCTTC.